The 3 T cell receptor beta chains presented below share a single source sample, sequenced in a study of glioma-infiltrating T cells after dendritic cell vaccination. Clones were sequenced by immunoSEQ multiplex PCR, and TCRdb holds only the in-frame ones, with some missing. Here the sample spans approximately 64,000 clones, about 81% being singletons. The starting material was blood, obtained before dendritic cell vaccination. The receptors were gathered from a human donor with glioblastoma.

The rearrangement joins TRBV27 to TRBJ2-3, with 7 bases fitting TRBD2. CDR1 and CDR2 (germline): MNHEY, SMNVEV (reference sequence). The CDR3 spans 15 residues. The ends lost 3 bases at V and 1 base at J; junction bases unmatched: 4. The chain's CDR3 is CASSLGRGGTDTQYF. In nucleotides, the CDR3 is TGTGCCAGCAGTTTGGGCCGGGGGGGCACAGATACGCAGTATTTT.

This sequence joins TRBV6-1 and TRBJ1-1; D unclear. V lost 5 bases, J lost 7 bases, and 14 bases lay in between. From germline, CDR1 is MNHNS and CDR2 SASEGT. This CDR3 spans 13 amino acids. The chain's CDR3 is CASSIQRVGEAFF. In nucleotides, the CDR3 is TGTGCCAGCAGTATCCAGCGGGTCGGTGAAGCTTTCTTT.

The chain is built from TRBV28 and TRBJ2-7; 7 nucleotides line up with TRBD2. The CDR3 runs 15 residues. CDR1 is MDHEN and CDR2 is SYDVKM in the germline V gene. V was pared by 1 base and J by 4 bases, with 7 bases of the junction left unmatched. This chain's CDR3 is CASSLFAQRGYEQYF. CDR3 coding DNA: TGTGCCAGCAGTTTATTTGCCCAGCGGGGTTACGAGCAGTACTTC.